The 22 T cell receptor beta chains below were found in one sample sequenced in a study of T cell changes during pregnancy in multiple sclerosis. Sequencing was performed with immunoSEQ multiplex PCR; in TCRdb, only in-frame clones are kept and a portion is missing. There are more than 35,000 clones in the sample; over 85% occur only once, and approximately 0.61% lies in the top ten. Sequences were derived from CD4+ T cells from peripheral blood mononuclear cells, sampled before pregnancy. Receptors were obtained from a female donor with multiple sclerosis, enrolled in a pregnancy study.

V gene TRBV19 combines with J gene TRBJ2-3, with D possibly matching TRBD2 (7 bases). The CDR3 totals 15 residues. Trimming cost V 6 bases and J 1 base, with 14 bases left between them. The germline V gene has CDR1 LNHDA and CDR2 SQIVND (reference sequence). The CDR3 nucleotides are TGTGCCAGTAGAAACGGGGGGCTCGGCACAGATACGCAGTATTTT. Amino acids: CASRNGGLGTDTQYF.

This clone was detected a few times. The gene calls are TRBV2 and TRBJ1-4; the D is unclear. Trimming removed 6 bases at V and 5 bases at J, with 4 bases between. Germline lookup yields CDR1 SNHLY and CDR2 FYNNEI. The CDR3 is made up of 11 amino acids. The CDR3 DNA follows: TGTGCCAGCAGATCGAATGAAAAACTGTTTTTT. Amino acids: CASRSNEKLFF.

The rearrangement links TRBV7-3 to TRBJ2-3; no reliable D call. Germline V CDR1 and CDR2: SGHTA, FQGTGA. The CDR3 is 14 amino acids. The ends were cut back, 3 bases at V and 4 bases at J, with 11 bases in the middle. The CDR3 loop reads CASSLTRVSDTQYF. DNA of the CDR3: TGTGCCAGCAGCTTGACCCGGGTTTCAGATACGCAGTATTTT.

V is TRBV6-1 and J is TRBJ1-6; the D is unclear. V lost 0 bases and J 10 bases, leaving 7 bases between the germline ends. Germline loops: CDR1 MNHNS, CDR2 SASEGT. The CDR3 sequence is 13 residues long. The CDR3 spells CASSEAGRSPLHF. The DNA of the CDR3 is TGTGCCAGCAGTGAAGCAGGGAGATCACCCCTCCACTTT.

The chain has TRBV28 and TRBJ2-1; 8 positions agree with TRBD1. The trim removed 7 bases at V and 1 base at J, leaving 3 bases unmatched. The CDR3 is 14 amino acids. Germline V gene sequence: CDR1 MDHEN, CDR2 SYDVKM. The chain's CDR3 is CASNDRGSYNEQFF. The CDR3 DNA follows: TGTGCCAGCAACGACAGGGGTTCCTACAATGAGCAGTTCTTC.

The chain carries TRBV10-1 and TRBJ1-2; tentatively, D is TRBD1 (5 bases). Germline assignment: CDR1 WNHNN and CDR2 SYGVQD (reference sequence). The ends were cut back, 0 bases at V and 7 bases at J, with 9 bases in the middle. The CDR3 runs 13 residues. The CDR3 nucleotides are TGCGCCAGCAGTGAGTCCGGGACTCGTGGCTACACCTTC. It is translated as CASSESGTRGYTF.

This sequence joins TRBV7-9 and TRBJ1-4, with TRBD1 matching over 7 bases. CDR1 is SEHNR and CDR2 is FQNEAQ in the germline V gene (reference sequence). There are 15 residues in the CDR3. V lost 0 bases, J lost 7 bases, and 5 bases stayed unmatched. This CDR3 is CASSLAQGGGEKLFF. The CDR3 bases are TGTGCCAGCAGCTTAGCGCAGGGGGGAGGTGAAAAACTGTTTTTT. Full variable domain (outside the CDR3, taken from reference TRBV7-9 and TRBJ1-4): DTGVSQNPRHKITKRGQNVTFRCDPISEHNRLYWYRQTLGQGPEFLTYFQNEAQLEKSRLLSDRFSAERPKGSFSTLEIQRTEQGDSAMYLCASSLAQGGGEKLFFGSGTQLSVL.

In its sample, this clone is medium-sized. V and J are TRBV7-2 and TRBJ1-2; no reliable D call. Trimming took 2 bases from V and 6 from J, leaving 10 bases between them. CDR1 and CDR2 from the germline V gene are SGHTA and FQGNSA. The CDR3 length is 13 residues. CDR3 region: CASSLWGGHGYTF. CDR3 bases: TGTGCCAGCAGCTTATGGGGAGGCCATGGCTACACCTTC. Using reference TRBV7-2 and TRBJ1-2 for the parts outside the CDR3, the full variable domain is GAGVSQSPSNKVTEKGKDVELRCDPISGHTALYWYRQSLGQGLEFLIYFQGNSAPDKSGLPSDRFSAERTGGSVSTLTIQRTQQEDSAVYLCASSLWGGHGYTFGSGTRLTVV.

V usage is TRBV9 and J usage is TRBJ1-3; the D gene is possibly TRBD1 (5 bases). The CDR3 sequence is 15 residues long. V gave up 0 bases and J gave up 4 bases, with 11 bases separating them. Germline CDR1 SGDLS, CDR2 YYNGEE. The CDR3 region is CASSVGGAVGNTIYF. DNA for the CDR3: TGTGCCAGCAGCGTAGGTGGGGCTGTGGGAAACACCATATATTTT. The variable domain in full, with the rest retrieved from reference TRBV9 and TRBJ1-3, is DSGVTQTPKHLITATGQRVTLRCSPRSGDLSVYWYQQSLDQGLQFLIQYYNGEERAKGNILERFSAQQFPDLHSELNLSSLELGDSALYFCASSVGGAVGNTIYFGEGSWLTVV.

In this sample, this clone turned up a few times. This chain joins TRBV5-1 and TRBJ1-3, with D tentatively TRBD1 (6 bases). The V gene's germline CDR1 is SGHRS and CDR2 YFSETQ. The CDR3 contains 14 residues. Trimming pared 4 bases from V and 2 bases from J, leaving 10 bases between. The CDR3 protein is CASSEGGTGNTIYF. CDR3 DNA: TGCGCCAGCAGCGAAGGGGGAACTGGAAACACCATATATTTT.

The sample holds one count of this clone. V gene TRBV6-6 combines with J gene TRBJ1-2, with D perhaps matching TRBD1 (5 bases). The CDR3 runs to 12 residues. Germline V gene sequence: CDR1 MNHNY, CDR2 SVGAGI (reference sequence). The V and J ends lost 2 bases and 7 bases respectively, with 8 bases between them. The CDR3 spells CASSYGGSGYTF. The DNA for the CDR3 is TGTGCCAGCAGTTACGGGGGGTCTGGCTACACCTTC.

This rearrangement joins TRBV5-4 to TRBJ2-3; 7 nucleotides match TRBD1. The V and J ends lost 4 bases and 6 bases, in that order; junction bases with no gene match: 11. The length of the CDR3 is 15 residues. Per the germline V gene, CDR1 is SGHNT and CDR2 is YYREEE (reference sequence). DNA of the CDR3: TGTGCCAGCAGCATCCGACAGGGACGCGGGGATACGCAGTATTTT. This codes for CASSIRQGRGDTQYF.

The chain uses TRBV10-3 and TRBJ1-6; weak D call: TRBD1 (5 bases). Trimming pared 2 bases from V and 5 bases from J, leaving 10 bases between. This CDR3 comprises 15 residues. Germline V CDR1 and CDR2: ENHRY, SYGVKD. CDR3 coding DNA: TGTGCCATCAGTGAGAAGGGGTCCCATAATTCACCCCTCCACTTT. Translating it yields CAISEKGSHNSPLHF.

In DNA form, the CDR3 reads TGTGCCAGTAGTCCGGGACAGGGCTCTAACTATGGCTACACCTTC. Its protein product is CASSPGQGSNYGYTF. The V call is TRBV19, the J call TRBJ1-2; the match to TRBD1 covers 9 bases. The V segment lost 5 bases and the J segment 0 bases; nucleotides outside the gene matches: 4. From germline, CDR1 is LNHDA and CDR2 SQIVND (reference sequence). This CDR3 is 15 amino acids long.

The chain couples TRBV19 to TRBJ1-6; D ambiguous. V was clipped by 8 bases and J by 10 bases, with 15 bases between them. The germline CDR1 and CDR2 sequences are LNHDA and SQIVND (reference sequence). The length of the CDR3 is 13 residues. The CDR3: CASEAAARSPLHF. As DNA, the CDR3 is TGTGCCAGTGAGGCGGCAGCCCGGTCACCCCTCCACTTT.

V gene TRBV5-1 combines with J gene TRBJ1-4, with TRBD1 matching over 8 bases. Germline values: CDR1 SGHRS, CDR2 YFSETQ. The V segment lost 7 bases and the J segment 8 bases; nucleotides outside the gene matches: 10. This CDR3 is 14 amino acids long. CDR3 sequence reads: CASGRTGLQEKLFF. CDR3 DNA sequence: TGCGCCAGCGGACGGACAGGGCTCCAAGAAAAACTGTTTTTT. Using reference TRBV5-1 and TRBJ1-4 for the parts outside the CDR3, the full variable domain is KAGVTQTPRYLIKTRGQQVTLSCSPISGHRSVSWYQQTPGQGLQFLFEYFSETQRNKGNFPGRFSGRQFSNSRSEMNVSTLELGDSALYLCASGRTGLQEKLFFGSGTQLSVL.

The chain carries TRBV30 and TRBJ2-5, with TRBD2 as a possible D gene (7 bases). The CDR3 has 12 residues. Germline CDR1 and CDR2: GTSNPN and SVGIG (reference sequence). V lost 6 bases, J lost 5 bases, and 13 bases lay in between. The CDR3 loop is CACRGALETQYF. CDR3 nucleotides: TGTGCCTGTCGGGGGGCCTTGGAGACCCAGTACTTC.

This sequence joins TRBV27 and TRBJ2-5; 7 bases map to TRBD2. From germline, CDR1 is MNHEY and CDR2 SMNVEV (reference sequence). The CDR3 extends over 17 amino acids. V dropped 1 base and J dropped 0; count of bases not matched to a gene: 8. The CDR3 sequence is CASSLLAVGGYQETQYF. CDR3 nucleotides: TGTGCCAGCAGTTTATTGGCGGTGGGGGGGTACCAAGAGACCCAGTACTTC.

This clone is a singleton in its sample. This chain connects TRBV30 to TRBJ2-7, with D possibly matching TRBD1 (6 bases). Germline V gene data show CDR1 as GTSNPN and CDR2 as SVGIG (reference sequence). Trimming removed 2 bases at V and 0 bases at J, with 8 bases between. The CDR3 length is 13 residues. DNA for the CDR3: TGTGCCTGGAGTAGACAGGCCTCCTACGAGCAGTACTTC. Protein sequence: CAWSRQASYEQYF.

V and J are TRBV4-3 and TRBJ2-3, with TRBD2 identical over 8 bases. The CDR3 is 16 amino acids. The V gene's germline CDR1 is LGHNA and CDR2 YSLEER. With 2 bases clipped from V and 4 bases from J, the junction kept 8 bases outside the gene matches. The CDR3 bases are TGCGCCAGCAGCCAAAAAGCGGGGGAAAGGGCAGATACGCAGTATTTT. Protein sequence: CASSQKAGERADTQYF.

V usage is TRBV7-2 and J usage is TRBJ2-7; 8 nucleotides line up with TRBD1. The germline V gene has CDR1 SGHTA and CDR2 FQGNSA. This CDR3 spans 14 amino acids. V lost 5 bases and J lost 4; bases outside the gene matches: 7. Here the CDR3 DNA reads TGTGCCAGCAGCCAACGGACAGGGTCATACGAGCAGTACTTC. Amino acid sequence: CASSQRTGSYEQYF.

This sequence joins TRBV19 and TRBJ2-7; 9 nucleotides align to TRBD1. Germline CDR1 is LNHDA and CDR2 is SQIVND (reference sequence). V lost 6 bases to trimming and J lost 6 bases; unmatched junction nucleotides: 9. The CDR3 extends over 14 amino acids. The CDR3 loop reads CASSATGTGSEQYF. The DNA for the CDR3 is TGTGCCAGTAGCGCGACCGGGACAGGGAGCGAGCAGTACTTC.